The source of this T cell receptor (beta chain) is a study of CD8 T cells in ankylosing spondylitis. Broader study findings: Previous work reported some of these motif variants in the synovial fluid and blood of reactive arthritis. Reportedly, disease-linked clones are significantly enriched in ankylosing spondylitis patients' matched synovial fluid. Typical of ankylosing spondylitis blood, it appeared, was a TCR beta motif of fewer than 10 highly homologous variants. Disease-linked clones, CD8+, were relatively rare in peripheral blood.

MiXCR was run by TCRdb on the 5' RACE reads, yielding one entry per CDR3 protein. The table shows a few hundred thousand distinct CDR3 sequences, with under 25% occurring only once. Points on this clonotype: The antigen is not known.

Germline lookup yields CDR1 PRHDT and CDR2 FYEKMQ (reference sequence). The CDR3 consists of 15 residues. V was cut by 2 bases and J by 4 bases, with 15 bases left in between. The sample consisted of blood, either unsorted or a sorted T cell fraction (not recorded which). The TCR sequence derives from a male donor with ankylosing spondylitis. The chain uses TRBV13 and TRBJ2-7, with unresolved D. The CDR3 loop reads CASSLLPSTSYEQYF. Written as DNA, the CDR3 is TGTGCCAGCAGCTTACTTCCCAGTACCTCTTACGAGCAGTACTTC.